These 2 T cell receptor beta chains originate from one sample sequenced in a study of cytomegalovirus exposure and HLA in healthy donors. TCRdb keeps only in-frame clones here, not all; method: immunoSEQ multiplex PCR. The repertoire holds under 250,000 clones, with about 86% as singletons. Sequencing was done on a sample of PBMCs. These receptors all come from a young man in good health and CMV-seronegative.

The rearrangement links TRBV7-9 to TRBJ1-1, with D perhaps matching TRBD1 (6 bases). V gave up 5 bases and J gave up 5 bases, with 18 bases separating them. The CDR3 contains 15 residues. Per germline, CDR1 SEHNR and CDR2 FQNEAQ (reference sequence). This chain's CDR3 is CASSPEGGGSTEAFF. CDR3 sequence (DNA): TGTGCCAGCAGCCCCGAGGGGGGGGGAAGTACTGAAGCTTTCTTT. Together with reference TRBV7-9 and TRBJ1-1, the CDR3 gives the full variable domain: DTGVSQNPRHKITKRGQNVTFRCDPISEHNRLYWYRQTLGQGPEFLTYFQNEAQLEKSRLLSDRFSAERPKGSFSTLEIQRTEQGDSAMYLCASSPEGGGSTEAFFGQGTRLTVV.

This chain connects TRBV28 to TRBJ2-3; 7 positions match TRBD2. Germline assignment: CDR1 MDHEN and CDR2 SYDVKM. V lost 5 bases, J lost 0 bases, and 5 bases stayed unmatched. This CDR3 has 15 residues. The CDR3 region is CASSTLSGSTDTQYF. The CDR3 DNA reads TGTGCCAGCAGTACCCTTAGCGGGAGCACAGATACGCAGTATTTT.